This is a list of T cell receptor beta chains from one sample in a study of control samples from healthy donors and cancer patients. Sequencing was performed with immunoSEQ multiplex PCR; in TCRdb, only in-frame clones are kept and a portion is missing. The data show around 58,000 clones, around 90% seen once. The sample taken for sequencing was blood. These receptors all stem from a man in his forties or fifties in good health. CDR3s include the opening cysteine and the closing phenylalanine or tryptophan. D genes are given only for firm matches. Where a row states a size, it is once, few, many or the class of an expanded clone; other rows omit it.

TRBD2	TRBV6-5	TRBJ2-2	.	TGTGCCAGCAGTTTACTAGCGGGGGTAGGCACCGGGGAGCTGTTTTTT	CASSLLAGVGTGELFF
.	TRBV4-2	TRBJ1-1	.	TGTGCCAGCAGCCAAGGGTGGTCTGGGAACACTGAAGCTTTCTTT	CASSQGWSGNTEAFF
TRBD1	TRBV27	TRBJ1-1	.	TGTGCCAGCAGTTTTACAGGGGGCACTGAAGCTTTCTTT	CASSFTGGTEAFF
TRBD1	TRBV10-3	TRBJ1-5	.	TGTGCCATCAGTGAAAGACAGGGTAACGTTCAGCCCCAGCATTTT	CAISERQGNVQPQHF
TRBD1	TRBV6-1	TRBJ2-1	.	TGTGCCAGCAGTGGGGACAGGGGGTCCTGGACTAGCTACAATGAGCAGTTCTTC	CASSGDRGSWTSYNEQFF
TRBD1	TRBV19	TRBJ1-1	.	TGTGCCAGTAGTCCTTCGACAGGGAGAGCCACTGAAGCTTTCTTT	CASSPSTGRATEAFF
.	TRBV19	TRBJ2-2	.	TGTGCCAGTAGTGGGGGCCGGACTAGTGGGACCGGGGAGCTGTTTTTT	CASSGGRTSGTGELFF
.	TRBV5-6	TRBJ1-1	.	TGTGCCAGCAGCTCCTCGGACGGCTACACTGAAGCTTTCTTT	CASSSSDGYTEAFF
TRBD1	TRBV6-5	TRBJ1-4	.	TGTGCCAGCATCTGGGACAGTTCAACTAATGAAAAACTGTTTTTT	CASIWDSSTNEKLFF
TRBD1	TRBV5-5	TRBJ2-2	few	TGTGCCAGCAGTTCCCGACAGGGGTGGGCCGGGGAGCTGTTTTTT	CASSSRQGWAGELFF
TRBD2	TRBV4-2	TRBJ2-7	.	TGTGCCAGCAGCCAGCCACTAGCGGGAGTCCAGGGGGAGCAGTACTTC	CASSQPLAGVQGEQYF
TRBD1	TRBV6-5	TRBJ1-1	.	TGTGCCAGCAGACGACAGGGGGCAGGTAGCACTGAAGCTTTCTTT	CASRRQGAGSTEAFF
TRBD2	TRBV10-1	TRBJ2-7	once	TGCGCCAGCAGTGAGTCCCCGGGAGGCCTGGACGAGCAGTACTTC	CASSESPGGLDEQYF
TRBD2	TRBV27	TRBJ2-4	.	TGTGCCAGCAGTTCCCGGACTAGCGGGACGGGAAACATTCAGTACTTC	CASSSRTSGTGNIQYF
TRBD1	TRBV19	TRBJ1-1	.	TGTGCCAGTAGTACCGGGACAGGGGGACTGGTAGGCACTGAAGCTTTCTTT	CASSTGTGGLVGTEAFF
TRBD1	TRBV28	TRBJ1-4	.	TGTGCCAGCAGGGCCGGGACAGGGACTTATGAAAAACTGTTTTTT	CASRAGTGTYEKLFF
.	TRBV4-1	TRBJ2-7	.	TGCGCCAGCAGCCAAGATGCGGTATTGGGTCAGGGTGGGTACGAGCAGTACTTC	CASSQDAVLGQGGYEQYF
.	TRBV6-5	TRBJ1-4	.	TGTGCCAGCGGAGCTAGGGAAAAACTGTTTTTT	CASGAREKLFF
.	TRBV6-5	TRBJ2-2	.	TGTGCCAGCAGTTACTCGTATAGCGTGAACACCGGGGAGCTGTTTTTT	CASSYSYSVNTGELFF
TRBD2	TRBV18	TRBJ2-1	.	TGTGCCAGCTCACTCCTAGCGGGAGTATACAATGAGCAGTTCTTC	CASSLLAGVYNEQFF
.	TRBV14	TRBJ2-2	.	TGTGCCAGCAGCCAAGTGATGTGGACCGGGGAGCTGTTTTTT	CASSQVMWTGELFF
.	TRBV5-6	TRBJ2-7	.	TGTGCCAGCAGCTACGGGGGAATCGACGAGCAGTACTTC	CASSYGGIDEQYF